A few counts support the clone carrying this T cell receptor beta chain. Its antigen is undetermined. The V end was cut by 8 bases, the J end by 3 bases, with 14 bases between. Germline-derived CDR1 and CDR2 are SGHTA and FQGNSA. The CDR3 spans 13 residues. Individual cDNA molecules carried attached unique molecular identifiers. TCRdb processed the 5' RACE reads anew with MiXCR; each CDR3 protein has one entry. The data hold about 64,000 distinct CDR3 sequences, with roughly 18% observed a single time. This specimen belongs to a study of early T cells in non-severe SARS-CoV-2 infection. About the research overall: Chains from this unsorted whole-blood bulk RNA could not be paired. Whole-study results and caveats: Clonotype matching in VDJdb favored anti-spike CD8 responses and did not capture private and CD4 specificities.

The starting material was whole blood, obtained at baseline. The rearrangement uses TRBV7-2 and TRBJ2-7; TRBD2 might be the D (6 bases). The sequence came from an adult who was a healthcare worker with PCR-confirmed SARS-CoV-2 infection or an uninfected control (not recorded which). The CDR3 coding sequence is TGTGCCAGCGCCCCCCGAGCGGGCTACGAGCAGTACTTC. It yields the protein CASAPRAGYEQYF.